This T cell receptor beta chain is drawn from a study of blood T cell repertoires in COVID-19. Study-wide context: The samples span acute and convalescent COVID-19 from the United States, Italy and Spain.

Trimming stripped 7 bases from V and 0 bases from J, with 15 bases between. Germline lookup yields CDR1 SGHRS and CDR2 YFSETQ. The CDR3 extends over 15 amino acids. Method: immunoSEQ multiplex PCR; TCRdb's copy keeps in-frame clones and lacks some. The table records tens of thousands of clones, about 88% of them present only once. This sequence joins TRBV5-1 and TRBJ2-3; no definite D call. The sequence derives from a woman aged 60-75 years with active COVID-19. Sequenced input: peripheral blood. CDR3 amino acids: CASFLGAISTDTQYF. In DNA, the CDR3 is TGCGCCAGCTTTCTAGGTGCGATTAGCACAGATACGCAGTATTTT. Drawing the rest from reference TRBV5-1 and TRBJ2-3, the complete variable domain is KAGVTQTPRYLIKTRGQQVTLSCSPISGHRSVSWYQQTPGQGLQFLFEYFSETQRNKGNFPGRFSGRQFSNSRSEMNVSTLELGDSALYLCASFLGAISTDTQYFGPGTRLTVL.